Sequencing of this T cell receptor beta chain was carried out in a study of technical replicates of blood from a few donors. The repertoire was sequenced with immunoSEQ multiplex PCR; TCRdb's copy has only in-frame clones and lacks some. The sample shows tens of thousands of clones, approximately 96% of them seen only once. Sequenced: T cells isolated from PBMCs. The receptor was isolated from a human donor in good health.

The DNA for the CDR3 is TGCGCCAGCAGCTGGACAGAGCAAGAGACCCAGTACTTC. Residues: CASSWTEQETQYF. The genes are TRBV5-1 and TRBJ2-5; TRBD1 is a possible D gene (6 bases). CDR1 and CDR2 (germline): SGHRS, YFSETQ. V was pared by 3 bases and J by 2 bases, with 8 bases between. The length of the CDR3 is 13 residues.